This paragraph reports one T cell receptor (beta chain). Its antigen is unknown. PCR used 60 Vbeta primers and 13 Jbeta primers. Some clones are missing from TCRdb's copy, which holds only in-frame ones; the method was immunoSEQ multiplex PCR. The repertoire holds 150,000 or so clones, with about 88% as singletons. Germline CDR1 and CDR2: ENHRY and SYGVKD. V dropped 0 bases and J dropped 1 base, with 12 bases sitting between them. The CDR3 has 16 amino acids. This specimen belongs to a study of cytomegalovirus exposure and HLA in healthy donors. Study-wide points: Indistinguishability led to the exclusion of some V segments, TRBV6-2 and TRBV6-3 included. Accounts indicate the classifier identified cytomegalovirus status with strong specificity and sensitivity. In a later analysis, a missense DCLRE1C variant was linked to TCR beta V- and J-gene trimming. Most TCR beta V segments were productive about 90% or about 30% of the time in an earlier analysis.

The TCR originated in a man between 18 and 35 years old in good health and CMV-seropositive. V and J are TRBV10-3 and TRBJ1-2; perhaps TRBD1 as D (5 bases). Input material: PBMCs. The CDR3 region is CAISESRGLGNYGYTF. The CDR3 DNA reads TGTGCCATCAGTGAGTCTCGGGGGTTAGGTAACTATGGCTACACCTTC.